These 11 T cell receptor beta chains share one sample of origin, sequenced in a study of cytomegalovirus exposure and HLA in healthy donors. PCR amplification relied on 60 Vbeta primers (plus 13 Jbeta primers). Here immunoSEQ multiplex PCR was the method, and the copy in TCRdb shows in-frame clones only, minus some. The sample includes 130,000 to 150,000 clones, around 83% seen only once; the top ten take roughly 4%. Material: PBMCs. The receptors originated from a man in his forties in good health and CMV-seropositive.

There are a few counts of this clone. The V and J genes are TRBV9 and TRBJ2-3; possible D gene TRBD2, 5 bases. V was trimmed by 0 bases and J by 2 bases, leaving 7 bases between them. The CDR3 sequence is 14 residues long. CDR1 is SGDLS, CDR2 YYNGEE, per germline. CDR3 protein: CASSVVDFTDTQYF. CDR3 coding DNA: TGTGCCAGCAGCGTAGTGGACTTCACAGATACGCAGTATTTT. Filled out from reference TRBV9 and TRBJ2-3, the complete variable domain reads DSGVTQTPKHLITATGQRVTLRCSPRSGDLSVYWYQQSLDQGLQFLIQYYNGEERAKGNILERFSAQQFPDLHSELNLSSLELGDSALYFCASSVVDFTDTQYFGPGTRLTVL.

This clone occurred a few times. This CDR3 is CASSVEGSGGYEQYF. In DNA form, the CDR3 reads TGTGCCAGCAGCGTAGAGGGTAGCGGAGGCTACGAGCAGTACTTC. The V call is TRBV9, the J call TRBJ2-7, with D possibly being TRBD2 (6 bases). The length of the CDR3 is 15 residues. Trimming took off 0 bases at V and 3 bases at J, with 13 bases between the two ends. Germline loops: CDR1 SGDLS, CDR2 YYNGEE.

On this clone itself: At one end, the junction sequence differs from germline, possibly due to a read error. The chain joins TRBV7-9 to TRBJ2-1; 15 nucleotides match TRBD2. This CDR3 region has 16 residues. CDR1 is SEHNR and CDR2 is FQNEAQ in the germline V gene (reference sequence). The CDR3 coding sequence is TGTTCCAGCAGCTCGGGACTAGCGGGGGGATACAATGAGCAGTTCTTC. Translating it yields CSSSSGLAGGYNEQFF.

This clone came up a few times. This chain uses TRBV25-1 with TRBJ2-6; possibly TRBD2 for D (6 bases). This CDR3 spans 16 amino acids. Trimming shortened V by 4 bases and J by 0 bases, and 10 bases separated the two germline ends. Germline-derived CDR1 and CDR2 are MGHDK and SYGVNS. CDR3 sequence (DNA): TGTGCCAGCAGTGTGGGACTCAGCTCTGGGGCCAACGTCCTGACTTTC. Its translation: CASSVGLSSGANVLTF. The full variable domain, completed using reference TRBV25-1 and TRBJ2-6, is EADIYQTPRYLVIGTGKKITLECSQTMGHDKMYWYQQDPGMELHLIHYSYGVNSTEKGDLSSESTVSRIRTEHFPLTLESARPSHTSQYLCASSVGLSSGANVLTFGAGSRLTVL.

This clone was seen a handful of times. The rearrangement links TRBV5-1 to TRBJ2-2, with D unresolved. Germline CDR1 and CDR2: SGHRS and YFSETQ. The CDR3 contains 14 residues. Trimming stripped 0 bases from V and 6 bases from J, with 9 bases between. The CDR3 nucleotides are TGCGCCAGCAGCTTGGGTAGCCCGTCCGGGGAGCTGTTTTTT. The encoded protein is CASSLGSPSGELFF.

As regards this clone: Other DNA sequences within the sample encode an identical CDR3. This rearrangement joins TRBV11-2 to TRBJ1-2; 7 bases line up with TRBD1. The germline gives CDR1 SGHAT, CDR2 FQNNGV. The CDR3 is made up of 12 amino acids. The V gene end was trimmed by 3 bases and the J gene end by 8 bases; junction bases not matched to a gene: 3. The CDR3 loop is CASSFRGSGYTF. In DNA form, the CDR3 reads TGTGCCAGCAGCTTCAGGGGGTCCGGCTACACCTTC.

The V gene is TRBV30, the J gene TRBJ2-7; D is possibly TRBD1 (6 bases). Between the trimmed V and J ends, which lost 1 base and 5 bases, there was a span of 18 bases. The CDR3 contains 15 residues. The V gene's germline CDR1 is GTSNPN and CDR2 SVGIG (reference sequence). CDR3 sequence reads: CAWSAGQTARDEQYF. The DNA for the CDR3 is TGTGCCTGGAGTGCAGGACAGACCGCCCGGGACGAGCAGTACTTC.

The V gene is TRBV10-3, the J gene TRBJ2-4; 7 bases are a match to TRBD1. This CDR3 is built from 15 residues. In germline, CDR1 is ENHRY, CDR2 SYGVKD. V dropped 1 base and J dropped 4; count of bases not matched to a gene: 4. CDR3 sequence: CAISELTGIKNIQYF. The DNA for the CDR3 is TGTGCCATCAGTGAGTTGACAGGGATTAAAAACATTCAGTACTTC.

The chain's CDR3 is CASRIQGAEKLFF. The CDR3 coding sequence is TGCGCCAGCAGGATACAGGGGGCTGAAAAACTGTTTTTT. The V and J genes are TRBV10-2 and TRBJ1-4, with TRBD1 matching 9 bases. J lost 7 bases, V lost 6 bases, and 3 bases had no gene match. The CDR3 has 13 residues. CDR1 is WSHSY and CDR2 is SAAADI in the germline V gene.

The V gene is TRBV7-9, the J gene TRBJ2-1; 9 bases are a match to TRBD1. J gave up 8 bases and V 3 bases, and 11 bases lay outside the gene matches. Per the germline V gene, CDR1 is SEHNR and CDR2 is FQNEAQ (reference sequence). This CDR3 contains 16 residues. The CDR3 nucleotides read TGTGCCAGCAGCTTTACACCGGGACAGGGTAGAGATGAGCAGTTCTTC. This translates into CASSFTPGQGRDEQFF.

V and J are TRBV30 and TRBJ1-4; 8 bases are shared with TRBD1. This CDR3 contains 15 residues. V shed 3 bases and J 3 bases; nucleotides not matched to a gene: 6. Germline V CDR1 and CDR2: GTSNPN, SVGIG (reference sequence). This CDR3 reads CAWRDRDGANEKLFF. The CDR3 region has the DNA TGTGCCTGGAGGGACAGGGATGGGGCTAATGAAAAACTGTTTTTT.